This TCR beta chain was captured in a study of blood T cells in healthy people across ages (dated by TCRdb to the mid-2010s). For the wider study: In model experiments, roughly one uniquely barcoded TCR beta cDNA molecule per two T cells was captured by template switching. Age-related changes in TCR beta repertoire diversity were measured in the study by deep sequencing normalized with unique cDNA molecular identifiers. The donors were split into four age groups: young (average about 15 years), middle-aged (more than 35), aged (62) and long-lived (roughly 77). Donors of different ages were randomly distributed across sequencing lanes to avoid experimental bias. Two additional independent replicas of 1 million unique cDNA reads from the same blood draw were analyzed for two donors (one aged 18 to 29 and one aged 80 or older). What the authors observed across the whole study: Because donor CMV infection status was unknown, age-related changes in expanded clonotypes were potentially confounded. Observed TCR beta diversity correlated strongly with the percentage of naive T cells measured by flow cytometry. Because profiling used bulk unsorted PBMCs, naive and antigen-experienced compartments could not be compared conclusively. Compared with the aged group, more naive CD4+ T cells, fewer expanded clones and increased TCR diversity were shown by the long-lived group, suggesting age selection. Estimates of total diversity based on one million sequenced T cells were regarded as lower bounds and as underestimates. Observed TCR beta diversity per million T cells fell roughly linearly with age, and a significant reduction was already apparent by age around 39.

The donors were some 36 Caucasian individuals from Russia, aged roughly 6 to 95 years, who were systemically healthy. Each donor gave about 9.8 milliliters of peripheral blood, drawn into EDTA-treated Vacutainer tubes. Ficoll-Paque density-gradient centrifugation was used to isolate PBMCs, with at least 7 million per sample. Total RNA was extracted from PBMCs with Trizol reagent, with at least 5.5 micrograms obtained per sample. For every donor, flow cytometry on a PBMC aliquot measured the percentage of naive CD45RAhigh/CD27high T cells. The CDR3 starts with the cysteine, ends with the phenylalanine, and has 13 residues. The kept DNA is CDR3 alone, 39 bases in frame from the first base. As encoded in the germline V gene, CDR1 is LGHNA while CDR2 is YSLEER. Preparation of the library involved 5' RACE. Reads for this sample came from an Illumina HiSeq 2500. A second PCR of about 7 to 12 cycles was performed with a sample-barcoded 5' primer and a J-beta primer mix. Each TCR beta cDNA molecule received a unique molecular identifier from a template-switch 5' adaptor carrying 12 random nucleotides. At least 3 million CDR3-containing paired-end reads were obtained from each sample. The Mint cDNA synthesis kit, primed by a TRBC-specific oligonucleotide, was used to synthesize first-strand cDNA from all RNA. After uracil-DNA glycosylase treatment, a first 18-cycle PCR used universal primers M1SS and BC2_uni_R on all cDNA. The study's own analysis went as follows. Each sample was normalized by randomly selecting 1 million high-quality reads, each carrying a distinct molecular identifier. Instead of being binned into consensus sequences, reads with shared molecular identifiers were discarded. CDR3 identification, clonotype clustering and error correction used MiTCR with a Q25 quality threshold and the strictest error-elimination algorithm. A nonparametric unseen species model with Euler transformation was used to estimate lower-bound total TCR beta diversity. TCRdb reanalyzed the raw reads on its own, using fastp at Q25 for trimming and MiXCR for clone calling, and kept in-frame beta chains. Rows are combined by CDR3 protein, so each entry shows the most common genes and DNA. The V and J calls, along with clone size, are taken from TCRdb and not from the paper's own processing. The sample table contains about 800,000 distinct CDR3 sequences; only one count was recorded for roughly 64% of them. 20% to 25% of the sample lies in the top ten.

Note on this clonotype: This receptor's antigen is unknown. A junction end diverges from the germline sequence, so it may reflect a read error.

This sequence originates from a man aged 30 to 39 in good health. The sample taken for sequencing was blood. Recombination joined TRBV4-3 with TRBJ2-5; the D gene remains uncertain. The DNA sequence reads TGCGCCAGCAGCCTAACCCGACAAGGGACCCAGTACTTC. This codes for CASSLTRQGTQYF.